What follows are 32 T cell receptor beta chains derived from one specimen sequenced in a study of T-cell reconstitution after alpha-beta-depleted transplantation in children (dated by TCRdb to the mid-2010s). The treatment or condition label on this specimen signifies: allogeneic hematopoietic cell transplantation with graft depleted of TCRalphabeta T cells and CD19 B cells. The receptor library was made with PCR. For sequencing, an Illumina HiSeq 2500 was employed. TCR library preparation used molecular barcoding, with unique molecular identifiers applied to normalize quantification of the TCRbeta repertoire. The public reads were reanalyzed by TCRdb: fastp trimming at Q25, MiXCR alignment, in-frame beta chains only. For every CDR3 protein sequence, its rows merge into one entry that carries the most common genes and DNA. Across this sample there are more than 300,000 distinct CDR3 sequences, with around 15% seen only once. Approximately 38% of the sample rests with the top ten.

The sample in question was PBMCs, mostly from graft donor cells, obtained 360 days after TCRalphabeta/CD19-depleted stem cell transplant. These receptors originate from a male patient aged 2-15 years who had a stem cell transplant for acute lymphoblastic leukemia, so the T cells may come from the graft donor.

The rearrangement uses TRBV2 and TRBJ2-2, with TRBD1 identical over 7 bases. J gave up 4 bases and V 6 bases, and 11 bases lay outside the gene matches. Germline V gene data show CDR1 as SNHLY and CDR2 as FYNNEI. The CDR3 length is 16 residues. CDR3 residues: CASRKNPGQTTGELFF. In DNA, the CDR3 is TGTGCCAGCAGGAAGAACCCGGGACAGACCACCGGGGAGCTGTTTTTT. Together with reference TRBV2 and TRBJ2-2, the CDR3 gives the full variable domain: EPEVTQTPSHQVTQMGQEVILRCVPISNHLYFYWYRQILGQKVEFLVSFYNNEISEKSEIFDDQFSVERPDGSNFTLKIRSTKLEDSAMYFCASRKNPGQTTGELFFGEGSRLTVL.

The chain combines TRBV18 with TRBJ2-5; D is unclear. Trimming removed 1 base from V and 4 bases from J, with 7 bases in between. CDR3 length: 13 amino acids. Germline values: CDR1 KGHSH, CDR2 LQKENI. CDR3 nucleotides: TGTGCCAGCTCACCACGAAGGGTAGAGACCCAGTACTTC. Encoded protein: CASSPRRVETQYF. The full variable domain, rest sourced from reference TRBV18 and TRBJ2-5, is NAGVMQNPRHLVRRRGQEARLRCSPMKGHSHVYWYRQLPEEGLKFMVYLQKENIIDESGMPKERFSAEFPKEGPSILRIQQVVRGDSAAYFCASSPRRVETQYFGPGTRLLVL.

The chain is built from TRBV6-1 and TRBJ2-7, with D possibly being TRBD2 (7 bases). The CDR3 covers 14 residues. V lost 7 bases and J 4 bases, leaving 17 bases between the germline ends. Germline V gives CDR1 MNHNS, CDR2 SASEGT. DNA for the CDR3: TGTGCCAGCACCCTAACGGGGGGCGGGTACGAGCAGTACTTC. Translated, it gives CASTLTGGGYEQYF.

The genes are TRBV18 and TRBJ1-5, with TRBD1 as a possible D gene (6 bases). The germline V and J ends were trimmed by 3 bases and 3 bases, with 9 bases remaining between them. Germline V gene lookup returns CDR1 KGHSH and CDR2 LQKENI. The CDR3 length is 14 residues. CDR3 protein: CASSPTGPNQPQHF. In DNA, the CDR3 is TGTGCCAGCTCACCGACAGGTCCCAATCAGCCCCAGCATTTT.

The chain has TRBV5-5 and TRBJ1-2; perhaps TRBD1 as D (5 bases). This CDR3 has 15 amino acids. V lost 3 bases, J lost 4 bases, and 16 bases lay in between. In germline, CDR1 is SGHKS, CDR2 YYEKEE (reference sequence). The CDR3 DNA sequence: TGTGCCAGCAGCTCCCGCACCTCAGGGCCCTATGGCTACACCTTC. Its protein product is CASSSRTSGPYGYTF.

This clonotype has just a few counts. This sequence joins TRBV7-8 and TRBJ2-7; no clear D. The CDR3 runs 14 residues. The germline V gene has CDR1 SGHVS and CDR2 FQNEAQ. V was cut by 1 base and J by 6 bases, with 13 bases left in between. This chain's CDR3 is CASSLVGGRTEQYF. In nucleotides, the CDR3 is TGTGCCAGCAGCTTAGTAGGTGGGCGGACCGAGCAGTACTTC.

This clonotype was seen a few times. The genes are TRBV4-1 and TRBJ2-7; 7 bases align to TRBD1. Per the germline V gene, CDR1 is MGHRA and CDR2 is YSYEKL. V trimming: 2 bases; J trimming: 1 base; junction bases outside the gene matches: 8. The CDR3 covers 16 residues. The CDR3 loop is CASSQPLRGRSYEQYF. Written as DNA, the CDR3 is TGCGCCAGCAGCCAACCCTTGAGGGGGCGATCCTACGAGCAGTACTTC.

This clonotype was found many times. V usage is TRBV4-1 and J usage is TRBJ1-2; no definite D call. Per germline, CDR1 MGHRA and CDR2 YSYEKL. Trimming pared 1 base from V and 2 bases from J, leaving 14 bases between. The CDR3 extends over 16 amino acids. The CDR3 DNA is TGCGCCAGCAGCCAAGTAATGAACTCCTGGAACTATGGCTACACCTTC. Protein sequence: CASSQVMNSWNYGYTF.

The chain combines TRBV6-1 with TRBJ2-1, with a weak D call TRBD2 (6 bases). Trimming left V 4 bases short and J 1 base short, with 23 bases between. This CDR3 is 19 amino acids long. Germline CDR1 MNHNS, CDR2 SASEGT. The DNA for the CDR3 is TGTGCCAGCAGTGCAGGGAGGCGACGCCGTTATTATTCCTACAATGAGCAGTTCTTC. Protein product: CASSAGRRRRYYSYNEQFF.

This sequence joins TRBV4-1 and TRBJ2-3; D not certain. The CDR3 covers 16 residues. Germline-derived CDR1 and CDR2 are MGHRA and YSYEKL. Trimming pared 0 bases from V and 2 bases from J, leaving 12 bases between. The CDR3 loop reads CASSQDIGRPTDTQYF. CDR3 DNA: TGCGCCAGCAGCCAAGATATTGGCAGGCCCACAGATACGCAGTATTTT.

The chain employs TRBV9 and TRBJ2-5; D is perhaps TRBD2 (5 bases). Germline CDR1 SGDLS, CDR2 YYNGEE. The CDR3 has 14 residues. V was clipped by 0 bases and J by 4 bases, with 10 bases between them. The CDR3 sequence is CASSVEEGVETQYF. Written as DNA, the CDR3 is TGTGCCAGCAGCGTAGAAGAGGGAGTAGAGACCCAGTACTTC.

CDR3: CASSYSGVTYNEQFF. In DNA form, the CDR3 reads TGTGCCAGCAGTTACAGTGGGGTTACCTACAATGAGCAGTTCTTC. The chain uses TRBV6-5 and TRBJ2-1; D unresolved. Per the germline V gene, CDR1 is MNHEY and CDR2 is SVGAGI. This CDR3 spans 15 amino acids. V lost 2 bases and J lost 2, with 10 bases in between.

The chain joins TRBV30 to TRBJ2-2; D gene unclear. The V gene lost 1 base and the J gene lost 5 bases, with 5 bases spanning the gap. This CDR3 region has 12 residues. Germline-derived CDR1 and CDR2 are GTSNPN and SVGIG (reference sequence). The DNA for the CDR3 is TGTGCCTGGAGTGGGCTTACCGGGGAGCTGTTTTTT. It yields the protein CAWSGLTGELFF.

This clonotype was seen a few times. The V gene is TRBV6-2 or TRBV6-3, the J gene TRBJ2-7; TRBD2 matches 12 bases. This CDR3 region has 18 residues. J was trimmed by 0 bases and V by 6 bases; bases with no gene match: 12. CDR1 MNHEY and CDR2 SVGEGT come from the germline V gene. CDR3 nucleotide sequence: TGTGCCAGCAGCTCGCTAGCGGGAGGGCCGGAGAGCTCCTACGAGCAGTACTTC. Its translation: CASSSLAGGPESSYEQYF.

This clonotype was detected only a few times. V gene TRBV15 combines with J gene TRBJ2-1, with unresolved D. This CDR3 is built from 13 residues. Germline V gene lookup returns CDR1 LNHNV and CDR2 YYDKDF (reference sequence). The germline V and J ends were trimmed by 5 bases and 5 bases, with 10 bases remaining between them. CDR3 nucleotide sequence: TGTGCCACCAGCTCCAGAGGAAACAATGAGCAGTTCTTC. This encodes CATSSRGNNEQFF.

Turning to this clonotype: Germline is not matched at one junction end, which may reflect a read error. This chain connects TRBV2 to TRBJ2-1; D unresolved. The CDR3 has 12 amino acids. Per the germline V gene, CDR1 is SNHLY and CDR2 is FYNNEI. CDR3 nucleotide sequence: TGTGCCAGCAGTGGGCTAGACATTGAGAAGTTCTTC. Amino acid sequence: CASSGLDIEKFF.

The V and J genes are TRBV21-1 and TRBJ1-5. TRBV21-1 is reported as a pseudogene. CDR3 length: 14 residues. CDR3 in amino acids: CASREGRGHQPQHF. CDR3 in DNA: TGTGCCAGCAGAGAGGGGAGGGGCCATCAGCCCCAGCATTTT.

This clonotype was seen at least ten times. V is TRBV28 and J is TRBJ2-7; no firm D call. From germline, CDR1 is MDHEN and CDR2 SYDVKM. CDR3 length equals 12 residues. The V and J ends lost 3 bases and 5 bases respectively, with 8 bases between them. This CDR3 is CASSFLLNEQYF. CDR3 nucleotide sequence: TGTGCCAGCAGTTTTCTCCTAAACGAGCAGTACTTC.

This clonotype was recorded a few times. In nucleotides, the CDR3 is TGTGCCAGCAGAGGTTACCAGGGGCAAGGGACCTATGGCTACACCTTC. It encodes CASRGYQGQGTYGYTF. The chain carries TRBV6-1 and TRBJ1-2; tentative D call: TRBD1 (6 bases). Germline V gives CDR1 MNHNS, CDR2 SASEGT. CDR3 size: 16 residues. V was clipped by 6 bases and J by 4 bases, with 21 bases between them.

The rearrangement joins TRBV9 to TRBJ2-5, with D tentatively TRBD2 (7 bases). CDR3 length equals 19 residues. V was cut by 0 bases and J by 2 bases, with 23 bases left in between. CDR1 and CDR2 (germline): SGDLS, YYNGEE. This CDR3 is CASSVAEGGLHGGQETQYF. The CDR3 DNA follows: TGTGCCAGCAGCGTAGCTGAGGGGGGACTTCACGGGGGGCAAGAGACCCAGTACTTC.

This clonotype showed up many times. This chain connects TRBV15 to TRBJ2-6; D is unclear. Germline values: CDR1 LNHNV, CDR2 YYDKDF (reference sequence). V lost 0 bases, J lost 0 bases, and 15 bases lay in between. The CDR3 totals 19 residues. CDR3: CATSREEVDASSGANVLTF. The CDR3 DNA is TGTGCCACCAGCAGAGAAGAAGTCGACGCTAGCTCTGGGGCCAACGTCCTGACTTTC.

The V and J genes are TRBV5-6 and TRBJ2-5; 7 bases are shared with TRBD1. Trimming at V came to 4 bases and at J to 1 base, leaving 7 bases not matched to a gene. Per the germline V gene, CDR1 is SGHDT and CDR2 is YYEEEE. This CDR3 is 15 amino acids long. CDR3 sequence: CASSPEDRAQETQYF. The CDR3 DNA reads as TGTGCCAGCAGCCCGGAAGACAGGGCCCAAGAGACCCAGTACTTC.

This clonotype was recorded many times. The chain couples TRBV28 to TRBJ2-2, with D possibly being TRBD2 (6 bases). CDR1 is MDHEN and CDR2 is SYDVKM in the germline V gene. This CDR3 comprises 16 residues. The V and J ends lost 3 bases and 2 bases respectively, with 13 bases between them. Written as DNA, the CDR3 is TGTGCCAGCAGTTTCCCGGGAGTTCGTAACACCGGGGAGCTGTTTTTT. Protein product: CASSFPGVRNTGELFF.

This clonotype has more than one count but fewer than ten. The rearrangement joins TRBV12-3 or TRBV12-4 to TRBJ1-4, with TRBD1 as a possible D gene (6 bases). The CDR3 consists of 15 residues. V lost 1 base to trimming and J lost 7 bases, with 13 bases between them. In DNA form, the CDR3 reads TGTGCCAGCAGTTTAGGTGGGGGGCCGAGTGAAAAACTGTTTTTT. Encoded protein: CASSLGGGPSEKLFF.

This clonotype was detected many times. The chain recombines TRBV12-3 or TRBV12-4 with TRBJ2-7, with 12 bases fitting TRBD2. CDR3 length equals 15 residues. The ends lost 6 bases at V and 2 bases at J; junction bases unmatched: 5. In DNA form, the CDR3 reads TGTGCCAGCAGCCCGGGACTAGCGGGTACCTACGAGCAGTACTTC. Translation gives CASSPGLAGTYEQYF.

This chain uses TRBV5-1 with TRBJ2-3, with D unresolved. CDR1 and CDR2 (germline): SGHRS, YFSETQ. V was pared by 7 bases and J by 3 bases, with 6 bases between. The CDR3 totals 11 residues. Here the CDR3 reads CASQLTDTQYF. The CDR3 DNA is TGCGCCAGCCAGTTGACAGATACGCAGTATTTT.

The gene calls are TRBV6-9 and TRBJ1-2; D is unresolved. The V gene lost 11 bases and the J gene lost 8 bases, with 18 bases spanning the gap. CDR1 is MNHGY and CDR2 is SVAAGI in the germline V gene. The CDR3 is 12 amino acids. The CDR3 region is CAASYWKGGYTF. As DNA, the CDR3 is TGTGCCGCCAGTTATTGGAAGGGAGGCTACACCTTC.

The J gene is TRBJ2-7, the V gene TRBV4-1; the D gene could be TRBD1 or TRBD2 (5 bases each). Trimming removed 1 base at V and 7 bases at J, with 14 bases between. The germline gives CDR1 MGHRA, CDR2 YSYEKL. The length of the CDR3 is 14 residues. As DNA, the CDR3 is TGCGCCAGCAGCCAAGTGGGACGCCGTGAGGAGCAGTACTTC. Translating gives CASSQVGRREEQYF.

This chain joins TRBV5-6 and TRBJ2-7, with a possible D match to TRBD2 (6 bases). V lost 3 bases to trimming and J lost 6 bases, with 16 bases between them. The CDR3 is 14 amino acids. The germline CDR1 and CDR2 sequences are SGHDT and YYEEEE. The CDR3 loop is CASSSPPPGVEQYF. CDR3 sequence (DNA): TGTGCCAGCAGCTCGCCGCCGCCGGGGGTCGAGCAGTACTTC.

The chain employs TRBV29-1 and TRBJ2-3, with D possibly TRBD1 on 6 matching bases. V gave up 0 bases and J gave up 0 bases, with 16 bases separating them. The CDR3 is 17 residues long. Germline V gives CDR1 SQVTM, CDR2 ANQGSEA. The CDR3 bases are TGCAGCGTTGAAGAGGGGCCGGGCAGGGGAAGCACAGATACGCAGTATTTT. Translating it yields CSVEEGPGRGSTDTQYF.

This clonotype appeared many times. Here the CDR3 reads CASSNYLGSEGSDTQYF. The DNA of the CDR3 is TGTGCCAGCAGTAACTACCTCGGCTCAGAGGGATCAGATACGCAGTATTTT. This rearrangement joins TRBV6-5 to TRBJ2-3, with TRBD2 as a possible D gene (5 bases). The CDR3 has 17 residues. Germline V CDR1 and CDR2: MNHEY, SVGAGI. The V and J ends lost 5 bases and 4 bases respectively, with 22 bases between them.

This clonotype was counted many times. The V call is TRBV29-1, the J call TRBJ2-4; D is unresolved. Trimming pared 4 bases from V and 0 bases from J, leaving 7 bases between. CDR1 and CDR2 from the germline V gene are SQVTM and ANQGSEA. The CDR3 contains 13 residues. This chain's CDR3 is CSVAGLAKNIQYF. The CDR3 DNA reads TGCAGCGTTGCGGGCTTAGCCAAAAACATTCAGTACTTC.